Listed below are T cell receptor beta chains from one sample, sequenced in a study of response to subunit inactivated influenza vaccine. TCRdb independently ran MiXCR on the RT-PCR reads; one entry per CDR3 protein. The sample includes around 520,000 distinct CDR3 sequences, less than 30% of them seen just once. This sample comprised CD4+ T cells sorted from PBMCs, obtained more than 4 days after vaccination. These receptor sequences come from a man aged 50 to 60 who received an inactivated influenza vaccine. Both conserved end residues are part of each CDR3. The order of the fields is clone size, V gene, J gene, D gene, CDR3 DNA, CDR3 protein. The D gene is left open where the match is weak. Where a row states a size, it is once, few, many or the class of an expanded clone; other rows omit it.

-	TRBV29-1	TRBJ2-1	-	TGCAGCGGACAGGGAGGAGGTTACAATGAGCAGTTCTTC	CSGQGGGYNEQFF
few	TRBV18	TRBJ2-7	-	TGTGCCAGCTCACCAACGACGTCCTACGAGCAGTACTTC	CASSPTTSYEQYF
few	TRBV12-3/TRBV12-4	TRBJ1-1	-	TGTGCCAGCAGTTTCGAGGAGATAGCTTTCTTT	CASSFEEIAFF
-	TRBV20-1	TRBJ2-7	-	TGCAGTGCTGAGCAGGGTTCCTACGAGCAGTACTTC	CSAEQGSYEQYF
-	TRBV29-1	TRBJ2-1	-	TGCAGCGTCGACCGGAAGACCCGGGGTGAGCAGTTCTTC	CSVDRKTRGEQFF
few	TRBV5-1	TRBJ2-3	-	TGCGCCAGCAGCCTCCCCCCAACTACGCAGTATTTT	CASSLPPTTQYF
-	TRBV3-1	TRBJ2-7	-	TGTGCCAGCAGCCAACCAACACCCTACGAGCAGTACTTC	CASSQPTPYEQYF
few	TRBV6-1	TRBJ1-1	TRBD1	TGTGCCAGCAGACGGACAGGGAAGCCATTTGAAGCTTTCTTT	CASRRTGKPFEAFF
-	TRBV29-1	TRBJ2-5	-	TGCAGCGTTGAAGGGGGGGACAGACAAGAGACCCAGTACTTC	CSVEGGDRQETQYF
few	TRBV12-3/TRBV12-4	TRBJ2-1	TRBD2	TGTGCCAGCAGTTGGAAGGGACTAAATAGAAAGCAGTTCTTC	CASSWKGLNRKQFF
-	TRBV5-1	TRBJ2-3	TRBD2	TGCGCCAGCAGCTTGGCCGGCGGGGGGGCTGCAGATACGCAGTATTTT	CASSLAGGGAADTQYF
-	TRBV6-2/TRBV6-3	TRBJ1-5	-	TGTGCCAGCAGTTACTCGGGAAGGGCGAGGCAGCCCCAGCATTTT	CASSYSGRARQPQHF
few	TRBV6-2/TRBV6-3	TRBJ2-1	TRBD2	TGTGCCAGCAGTTACGGTTACCTAGCGGGCCTCTACAATGAGCAGTTCTTC	CASSYGYLAGLYNEQFF
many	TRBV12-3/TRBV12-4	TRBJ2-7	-	TGTGCCAGCAGTTTAGCCCCAGCGGATAGCTCCTACGAGCAGTACTTC	CASSLAPADSSYEQYF
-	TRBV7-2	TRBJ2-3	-	TGTGCCAGCAGCCGTCTTGGAACTAGCCTTCACACAGATACGCAGTATTTT	CASSRLGTSLHTDTQYF
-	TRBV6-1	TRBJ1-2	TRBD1	TGTGCCAGCAGTGAAACGGGACAGGCTTATGGCTACACCTTC	CASSETGQAYGYTF
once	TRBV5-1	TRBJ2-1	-	TGCGCCAGCAGCTCGGGGGGCACGGACAATGAGCAGTTCTTC	CASSSGGTDNEQFF
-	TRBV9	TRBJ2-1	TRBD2	TGTGCCAGCAGCGTAGGGAGCGGGAGCAACTACAATGAGCAGTTCTTC	CASSVGSGSNYNEQFF
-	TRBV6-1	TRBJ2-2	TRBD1	TGTGCCAGCAGCCTAGACAGGGATGGTGGCACCGGGGAGCTGTTTTTT	CASSLDRDGGTGELFF
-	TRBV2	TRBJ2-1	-	TGTGCCAGCAGTGTAACGGGGCTAAGCTCCTACAATGAGCAGTTCTTC	CASSVTGLSSYNEQFF
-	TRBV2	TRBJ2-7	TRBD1	TGTGCCAGCAGCGCACTGGACAGGGTCTACGAGCAGTACTTC	CASSALDRVYEQYF
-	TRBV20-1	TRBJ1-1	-	TGCAGTGCCAAAATCGGGGGCCTGAACACTGAAGCTTTCTTT	CSAKIGGLNTEAFF
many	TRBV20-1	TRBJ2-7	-	TGCAGTGTTCCGGGGCGGAACTCCTACGAGCAGTACTTC	CSVPGRNSYEQYF
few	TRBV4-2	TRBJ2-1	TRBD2	TGTGCCAGCAGCCAAGATTGGGAGGGCCCTAGCTCCTACAATGAGCAGTTCTTC	CASSQDWEGPSSYNEQFF
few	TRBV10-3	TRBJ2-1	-	TGTGCCATCAAGAAAGACAGTTCGTACAATGAGCAGTTCTTC	CAIKKDSSYNEQFF
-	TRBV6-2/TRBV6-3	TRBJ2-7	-	TGTGCCAGCAGTACCCTACAGGGATCCTACGAGCAGTACTTC	CASSTLQGSYEQYF
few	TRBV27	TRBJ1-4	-	TGTGCCAGCAGTCCCCGATCCACCACTAATGAAAAACTGTTTTTT	CASSPRSTTNEKLFF
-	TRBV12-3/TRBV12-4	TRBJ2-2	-	TGTGCCAGCACCGCCGGGACTCACACCGGGGAGCTGTTTTTT	CASTAGTHTGELFF
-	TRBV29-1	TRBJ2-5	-	TGCAGCGCTATAGGACGGTACCAAGAGACCCAGTACTTC	CSAIGRYQETQYF
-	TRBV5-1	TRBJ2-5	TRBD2	TGCGCCAGCTCGATAGCGGGGGGATCTCAAGAGACCCAGTACTTC	CASSIAGGSQETQYF
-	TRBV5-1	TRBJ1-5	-	TGCGCCAGCAGACCGACCTATAGCAATCAGCCCCAGCATTTT	CASRPTYSNQPQHF
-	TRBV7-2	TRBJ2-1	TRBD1	TGTGCCAGCAGCTCCTCCACGGACAGGGGCAATGAGCAGTTCTTC	CASSSSTDRGNEQFF
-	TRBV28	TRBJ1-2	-	TGTGCCAGCAGTTTGGGCGGCTTTAAGGCCTATGGCTACACCTTC	CASSLGGFKAYGYTF
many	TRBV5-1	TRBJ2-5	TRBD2	TGCGCCAGCAGCTCGGGACTAGCGGGAGACGTTCAAGAGACCCAGTACTTC	CASSSGLAGDVQETQYF
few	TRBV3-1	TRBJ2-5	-	TGTGCCAGCAGGTCAAGGGAGGCTCAAGAGACCCAGTACTTC	CASRSREAQETQYF
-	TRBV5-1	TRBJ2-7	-	TGCGCCAGCATCTTACAGGAATCCTACGAGCAGTACTTC	CASILQESYEQYF
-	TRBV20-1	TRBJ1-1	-	TGCAGTGCTAGAGATGGGGGGGTCGATGGAGCTTTCTTT	CSARDGGVDGAFF
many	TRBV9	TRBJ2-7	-	TGTGCCAGCAGCGTAGGTACGGGGGAGCAGTACTTC	CASSVGTGEQYF
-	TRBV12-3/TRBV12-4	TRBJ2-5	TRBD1	TGTGCCAGCAGCAAGGGACAGAAAGAGACCCAGTACTTC	CASSKGQKETQYF
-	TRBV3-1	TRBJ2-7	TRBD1	TGTGCCAGCAGCCAGGCACAGGGACAGGGGGCCAACGAGCAGTACTTC	CASSQAQGQGANEQYF
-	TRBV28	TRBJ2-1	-	TGTGCCAGCAGTCCGCCGGGACGGTTTGAGGATGAGCAGTTCTTC	CASSPPGRFEDEQFF
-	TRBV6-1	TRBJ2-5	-	TGTGCCAGCAGGACCCTAGGAGGTGGCGAGACCCAGTACTTC	CASRTLGGGETQYF
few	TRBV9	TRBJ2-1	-	TGTGCCAGCAGCGTAGAGGTCAGATCCTACAATGAGCAGTTCTTC	CASSVEVRSYNEQFF
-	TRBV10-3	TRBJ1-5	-	TGTGCCATCAGCATGGACAGCAATCAGCCCCAGCATTTT	CAISMDSNQPQHF
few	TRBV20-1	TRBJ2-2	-	TGCAGTGCTAAAAGGGCTGAGAGAGTGACCGGGGAGCTGTTTTTT	CSAKRAERVTGELFF